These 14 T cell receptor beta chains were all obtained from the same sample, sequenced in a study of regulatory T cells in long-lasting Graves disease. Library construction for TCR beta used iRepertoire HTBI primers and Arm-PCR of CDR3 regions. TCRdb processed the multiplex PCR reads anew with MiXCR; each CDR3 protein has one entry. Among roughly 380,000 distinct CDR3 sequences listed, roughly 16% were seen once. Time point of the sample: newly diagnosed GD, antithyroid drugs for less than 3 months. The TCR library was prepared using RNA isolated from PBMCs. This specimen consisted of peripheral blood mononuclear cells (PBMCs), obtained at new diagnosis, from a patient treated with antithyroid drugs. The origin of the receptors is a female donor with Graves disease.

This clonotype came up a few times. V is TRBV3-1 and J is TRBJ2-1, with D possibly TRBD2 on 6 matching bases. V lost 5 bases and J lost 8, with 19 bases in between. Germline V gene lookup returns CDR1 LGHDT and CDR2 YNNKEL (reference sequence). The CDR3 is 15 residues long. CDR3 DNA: TGTGCCAGCAGCGTGCGACTAGATTGGCGGGATGAGCAGTTCTTC. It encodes CASSVRLDWRDEQFF.

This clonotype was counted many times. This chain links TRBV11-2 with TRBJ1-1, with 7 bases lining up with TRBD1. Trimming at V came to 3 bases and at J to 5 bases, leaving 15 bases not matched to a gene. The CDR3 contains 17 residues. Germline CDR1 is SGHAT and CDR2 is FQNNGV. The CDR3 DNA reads TGTGCCAGCAGCTTCCCGCGGAGACAGGGAGTCCGGACTGAAGCTTTCTTT. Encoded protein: CASSFPRRQGVRTEAFF.

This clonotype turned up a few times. CDR3 nucleotides: TGTGCCAGCAGCTTTACGGGACAGTTTTTAACCGGGGAGCTGTTTTTT. Amino acid sequence: CASSFTGQFLTGELFF. V gene TRBV5-6 combines with J gene TRBJ2-2; 7 nucleotides agree with TRBD1. Germline CDR1 reads SGHDT; CDR2 reads YYEEEE. This CDR3 has 16 residues. J lost 5 bases, V lost 2 bases, and 9 bases had no gene match. Full variable domain (remainder filled in from reference TRBV5-6 and TRBJ2-2): DAGVTQSPTHLIKTRGQQVTLRCSPKSGHDTVSWYQQALGQGPQFIFQYYEEEERQRGNFPDRFSGHQFPNYSSELNVNALLLGDSALYLCASSFTGQFLTGELFFGEGSRLTVL.

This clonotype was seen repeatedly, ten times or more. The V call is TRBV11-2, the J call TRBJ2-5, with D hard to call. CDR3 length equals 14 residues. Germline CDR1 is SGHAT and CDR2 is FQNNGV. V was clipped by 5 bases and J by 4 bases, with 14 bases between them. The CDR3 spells CASSPPLDVETQYF. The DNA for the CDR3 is TGTGCCAGCAGCCCTCCCCTGGATGTAGAGACCCAGTACTTC.

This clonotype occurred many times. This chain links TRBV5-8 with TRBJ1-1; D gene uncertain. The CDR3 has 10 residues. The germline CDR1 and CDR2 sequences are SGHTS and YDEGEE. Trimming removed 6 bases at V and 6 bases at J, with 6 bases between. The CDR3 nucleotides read TGTGCCAGCATCCTTTCTGAAGCTTTCTTT. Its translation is CASILSEAFF.

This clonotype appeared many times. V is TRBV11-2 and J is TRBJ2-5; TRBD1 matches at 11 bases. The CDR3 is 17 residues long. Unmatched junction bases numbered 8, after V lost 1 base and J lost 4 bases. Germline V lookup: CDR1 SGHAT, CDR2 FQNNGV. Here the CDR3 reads CASSLVGQGAWGETQYF. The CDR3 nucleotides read TGTGCCAGCAGCTTAGTTGGACAGGGGGCGTGGGGAGAGACCCAGTACTTC.

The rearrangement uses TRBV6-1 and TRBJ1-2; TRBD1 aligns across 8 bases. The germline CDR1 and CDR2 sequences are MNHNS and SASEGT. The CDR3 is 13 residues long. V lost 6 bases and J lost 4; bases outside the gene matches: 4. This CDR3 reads CASRGQGVYGYTF. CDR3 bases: TGTGCCAGCAGAGGACAGGGAGTCTATGGCTACACCTTC.

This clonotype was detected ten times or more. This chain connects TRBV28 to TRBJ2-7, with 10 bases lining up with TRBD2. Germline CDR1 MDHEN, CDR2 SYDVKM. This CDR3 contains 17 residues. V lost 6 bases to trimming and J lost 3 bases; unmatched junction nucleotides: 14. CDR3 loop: CASRYPPSGGFIYEQYF. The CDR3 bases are TGTGCCAGCAGATATCCTCCTAGCGGGGGATTTATCTACGAGCAGTACTTC. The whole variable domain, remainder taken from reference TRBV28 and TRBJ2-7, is DVKVTQSSRYLVKRTGEKVFLECVQDMDHENMFWYRQDPGLGLRLIYFSYDVKMKEKGDIPEGYSVSREKKERFSLILESASTNQTSMYLCASRYPPSGGFIYEQYFGPGTRLTVT.

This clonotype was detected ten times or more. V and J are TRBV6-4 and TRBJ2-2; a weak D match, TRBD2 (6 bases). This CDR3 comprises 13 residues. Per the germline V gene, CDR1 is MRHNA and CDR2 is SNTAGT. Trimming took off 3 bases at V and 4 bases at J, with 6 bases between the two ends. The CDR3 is CASSEGGTGELFF. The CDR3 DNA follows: TGTGCCAGCAGTGAGGGGGGCACCGGGGAGCTGTTTTTT.

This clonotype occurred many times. Here the CDR3 DNA reads TGTGCCAGCAGTTACGACAGCTCCTACAATGAGCAGTTCTTC. Translated, it gives CASSYDSSYNEQFF. The rearrangement joins TRBV6-2 or TRBV6-3 to TRBJ2-1; D may be TRBD1 (5 bases). This CDR3 comprises 14 residues. Trimming shortened V by 2 bases and J by 0 bases, and 5 bases separated the two germline ends. Germline assignment: CDR1 MNHEY and CDR2 SVGEGT.

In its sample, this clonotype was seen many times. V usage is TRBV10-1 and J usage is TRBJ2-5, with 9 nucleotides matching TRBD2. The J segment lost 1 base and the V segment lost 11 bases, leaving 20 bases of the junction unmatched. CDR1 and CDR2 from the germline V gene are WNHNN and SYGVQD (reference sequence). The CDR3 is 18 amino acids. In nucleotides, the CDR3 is TGCGCCCACAGAGGCGTCGGTAGCGGGAGCGCACTCCAAGAGACCCAGTACTTC. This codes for CAHRGVGSGSALQETQYF.

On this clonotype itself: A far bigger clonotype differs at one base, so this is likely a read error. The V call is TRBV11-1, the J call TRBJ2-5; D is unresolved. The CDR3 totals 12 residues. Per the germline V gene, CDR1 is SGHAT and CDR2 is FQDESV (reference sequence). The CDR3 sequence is CTSRPTQETQYF. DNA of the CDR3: TGTACCAGCAGACCGACCCAAGAGACCCAGTACTTC.

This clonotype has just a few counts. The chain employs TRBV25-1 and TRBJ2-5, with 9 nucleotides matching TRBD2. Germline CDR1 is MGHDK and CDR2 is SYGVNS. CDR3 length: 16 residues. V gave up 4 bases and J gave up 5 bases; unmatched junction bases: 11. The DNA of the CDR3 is TGTGCCAGCAGTGTAGTCGGGAGCGGGGGGTGGGAGACCCAGTACTTC. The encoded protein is CASSVVGSGGWETQYF. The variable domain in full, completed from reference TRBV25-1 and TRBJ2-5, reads EADIYQTPRYLVIGTGKKITLECSQTMGHDKMYWYQQDPGMELHLIHYSYGVNSTEKGDLSSESTVSRIRTEHFPLTLESARPSHTSQYLCASSVVGSGGWETQYFGPGTRLLVL.

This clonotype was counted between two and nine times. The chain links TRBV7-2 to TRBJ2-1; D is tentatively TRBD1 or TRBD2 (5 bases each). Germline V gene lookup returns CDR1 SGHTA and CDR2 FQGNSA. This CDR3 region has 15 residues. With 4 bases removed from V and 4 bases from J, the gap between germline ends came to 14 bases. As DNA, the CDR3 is TGTGCCAGCAGCTGGGACCGGGACGGATACAATGAGCAGTTCTTC. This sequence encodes CASSWDRDGYNEQFF.